Listed here are 4 T cell receptor beta chains from one sample, sequenced in a study of T cell responses to AZD1222 COVID-19 vaccine. TCRdb's copy holds only in-frame clones and misses some; the assay was immunoSEQ multiplex PCR. In the table there are about 180,000 clones, 85% to 90% of which are singletons. The specimen comprised peripheral blood, sampled on day 0 of AZD1222 vaccination. The receptors shown here come from an adult in good health.

This sequence joins TRBV5-1 and TRBJ1-3; unclear D gene. CDR1 SGHRS and CDR2 YFSETQ come from the germline V gene. The CDR3 sequence is 14 residues long. Trimming took off 4 bases at V and 0 bases at J, with 8 bases between the two ends. The CDR3 loop is CASSAERSGNTIYF. In DNA, the CDR3 is TGCGCCAGCAGCGCAGAACGCTCTGGAAACACCATATATTTT.

V and J are TRBV29-1 and TRBJ2-7; 9 nucleotides align to TRBD1. The CDR3 is 13 amino acids. Germline CDR1 and CDR2: SQVTM and ANQGSEA. Trimming took 5 bases from V and 6 from J; bases not matched to a gene: 8. The CDR3 loop reads CSVSGTGIGEQYF. The CDR3 nucleotides are TGCAGCGTTTCCGGGACAGGGATAGGCGAGCAGTACTTC.

The rearrangement joins TRBV4-2 to TRBJ2-7; D may be TRBD2 (6 bases). V was trimmed by 0 bases and J by 1 base, leaving 19 bases between them. CDR1 is LGHNA, CDR2 YNFKEQ, per germline. This CDR3 has 18 residues. Here the CDR3 DNA reads TGTGCCAGCAGCCAAGAGTGGATAGTTAGCGGCACTTCCTACGAGCAGTACTTC. It yields the protein CASSQEWIVSGTSYEQYF.

This chain links TRBV7-2 with TRBJ1-1; D gene unclear. Germline values: CDR1 SGHTA, CDR2 FQGNSA. CDR3 length: 15 amino acids. With 2 bases removed from V and 5 bases from J, the gap between germline ends came to 15 bases. CDR3 bases: TGTGCCAGCAGCTTATACGGTACGGGAGGGACTGAAGCTTTCTTT. Amino acid sequence: CASSLYGTGGTEAFF. Full variable domain (missing parts from reference TRBV7-2 and TRBJ1-1): GAGVSQSPSNKVTEKGKDVELRCDPISGHTALYWYRQSLGQGLEFLIYFQGNSAPDKSGLPSDRFSAERTGGSVSTLTIQRTQQEDSAVYLCASSLYGTGGTEAFFGQGTRLTVV.